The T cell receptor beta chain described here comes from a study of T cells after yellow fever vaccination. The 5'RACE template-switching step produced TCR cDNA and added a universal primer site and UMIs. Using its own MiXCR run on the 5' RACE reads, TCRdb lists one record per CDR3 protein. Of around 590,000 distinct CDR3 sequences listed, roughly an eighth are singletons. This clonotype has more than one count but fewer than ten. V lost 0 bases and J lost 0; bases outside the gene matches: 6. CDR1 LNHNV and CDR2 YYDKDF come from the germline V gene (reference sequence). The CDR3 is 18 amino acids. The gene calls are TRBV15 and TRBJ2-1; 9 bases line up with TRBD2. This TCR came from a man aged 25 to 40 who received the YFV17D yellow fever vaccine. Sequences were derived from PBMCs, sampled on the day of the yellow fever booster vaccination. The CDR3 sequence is CATSRELLAGSSYNEQFF. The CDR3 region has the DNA TGTGCCACCAGCAGAGAACTCCTAGCGGGGAGCTCCTACAATGAGCAGTTCTTC.